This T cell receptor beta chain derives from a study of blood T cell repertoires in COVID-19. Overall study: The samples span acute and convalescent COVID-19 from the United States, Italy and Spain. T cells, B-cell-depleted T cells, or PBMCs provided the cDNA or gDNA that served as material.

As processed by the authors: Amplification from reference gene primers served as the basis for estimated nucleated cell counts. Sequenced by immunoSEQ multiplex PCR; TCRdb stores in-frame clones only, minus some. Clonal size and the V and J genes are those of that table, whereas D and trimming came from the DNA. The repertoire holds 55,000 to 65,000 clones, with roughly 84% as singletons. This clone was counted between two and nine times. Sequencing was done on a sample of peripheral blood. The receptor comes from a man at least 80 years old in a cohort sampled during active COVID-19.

CDR3 loop: CASSISRGSTEAFF. The CDR3 bases are TGTGCCAGTAGTATAAGTCGGGGGAGCACTGAAGCTTTCTTT. The V gene is TRBV19, the J gene TRBJ1-1; tentatively, D is TRBD1 (5 bases). Germline V CDR1 and CDR2: LNHDA, SQIVND (reference sequence). Trimming left V 2 bases short and J 4 bases short, with 11 bases between. CDR3 size: 14 residues.